This is a list of T cell receptor beta chains from one sample in a study of OX40 agonist ivuxolimab in advanced cancers. Method: immunoSEQ multiplex PCR; TCRdb's copy keeps in-frame clones and lacks some. Among approximately 69,000 clones listed, 80% to 90% were seen once. Sample: CD4+ or CD8+ T cells sorted from blood, taken in a trial of the OX40 agonist ivuxolimab. These receptors originate from an adult with an advanced solid tumor such as melanoma, head and neck, liver or kidney cancer. Each CDR3 is given with its conserved first and last residue. D genes are given only for firm matches. Rows give clone size only sometimes, using once, few, many, or a class for an expanded clone.

D | J | size | V | DNA | CDR3
. | TRBJ2-7 | . | TRBV20-1 | TGCAGTGCTAGACGGGGATCCGAGCAGTACTTC | CSARRGSEQYF
TRBD2 | TRBJ2-2 | . | TRBV7-3 | TGTGCCAGCAGCTTAAGGCTAGCGGGGCGGAATACCGGGGAGCTGTTTTTT | CASSLRLAGRNTGELFF
TRBD1 | TRBJ2-7 | once | TRBV6-5 | TGTGCCAGCTCCGTTCCGGGACAGCTCACCTACGAGCAGTACTTC | CASSVPGQLTYEQYF
. | TRBJ1-2 | . | TRBV5-4 | TGTGCCAGCAGCACCACAGGTCTCCAGGTGGGTGGCTACACCTTC | CASSTTGLQVGGYTF
TRBD2 | TRBJ2-7 | . | TRBV4-1 | TGCGCCAGCAGCCAAGATAGCCCGGGGGGGGCGATCACCTACGAGCAGTACTTC | CASSQDSPGGAITYEQYF
TRBD2 | TRBJ2-7 | . | TRBV27 | TGTGCCAGCAGTTTAGGCGGGGGGGTTTACGAGCAGTACTTC | CASSLGGGVYEQYF
. | TRBJ2-4 | once | TRBV9 | TGTGCCAGCAGCGCCGGGCGGGCGGGATATGGAGACATTCAGTACTTC | CASSAGRAGYGDIQYF
TRBD1 | TRBJ2-3 | . | TRBV6-5 | TGTGCCAGCAGTTACCCGGACAGGGCTTGGGCAGATACGCAGTATTTT | CASSYPDRAWADTQYF
TRBD2 | TRBJ2-5 | . | TRBV11-2 | TGTGCCAGCAGCTTAGATAAAGCGGGAGGCGCGGAGACCCAGTACTTC | CASSLDKAGGAETQYF
. | TRBJ2-7 | . | TRBV4-1 | TGCGCCAGCAGCCCACGACAAGAAAGGTACGAGCAGTACTTC | CASSPRQERYEQYF
TRBD2 | TRBJ2-5 | . | TRBV7-9 | TGTGCCAGCAGCTTGACTAGCGGGAGCCTCGAAGAGACCCAGTACTTC | CASSLTSGSLEETQYF
. | TRBJ1-5 | . | TRBV27 | TGTGCCACCAAAGGAGGGGCCAATCAGCCCCAGCATTTT | CATKGGANQPQHF
. | TRBJ1-2 | . | TRBV19 | TGTGCCAGTTTTTCCACAGTCGCTAACTATGGCTACACCTTC | CASFSTVANYGYTF
TRBD2 | TRBJ2-1 | . | TRBV5-1 | TGCGCCAGCAGCCCCCGGACTAGCGGGGGCTCCTACAATGAGCAGTTCTTC | CASSPRTSGGSYNEQFF
. | TRBJ2-1 | few | TRBV15 | TGTGCCACCAGCAGAGACCGGGGTCCAACCTACAATGAGCAGTTCTTC | CATSRDRGPTYNEQFF
. | TRBJ1-1 | once | TRBV27 | TGTGCCAGCAGTGGGAGGGGATTCACTGAAGCTTTCTTT | CASSGRGFTEAFF
TRBD1 | TRBJ2-1 | once | TRBV5-4 | TGTGCCAGCAGCCTAGGCCGGGGACAGGTCAATTCTGAGCAGTTCTTC | CASSLGRGQVNSEQFF
TRBD1 | TRBJ1-6 | . | TRBV11-2 | TGTGCCAGCAGCTTAGGGACAGGGACTTCACCCCTCCACTTT | CASSLGTGTSPLHF
. | TRBJ2-5 | . | TRBV28 | TGTGCCAGCAGTTCCGCGGTTTCAACAGGGTGGGAAGAGACCCAGTACTTC | CASSSAVSTGWEETQYF
TRBD2 | TRBJ2-1 | once | TRBV10-3 | TGTGCCATCAGTGAGTCTGCGGGAGCTGGGTACAATGAGCAGTTCTTC | CAISESAGAGYNEQFF
. | TRBJ1-5 | . | TRBV7-2 | TGTGCCAGCAGCTTAACAGGGAATAGCAATCAGCCCCAGCATTTT | CASSLTGNSNQPQHF
. | TRBJ1-3 | . | TRBV2 | TGTGCCAGCAGGGCTGACGGAAGAAGTGGAAACACCATATATTTT | CASRADGRSGNTIYF
. | TRBJ1-6 | once | TRBV14 | TGTGCCAGCAGCCAGCATTTGCTAGGACAAGGGAATTCACCCCTCCACTTT | CASSQHLLGQGNSPLHF
TRBD2 | TRBJ2-1 | . | TRBV15 | TGTGCCACCAGCAGAGGGGGACTAGCCACAAGCAATGAGCAGTTCTTC | CATSRGGLATSNEQFF
. | TRBJ2-5 | . | TRBV5-5 | TGTGCCAGCAGCTTGATCTCAGTGAGGGGGATTTTGTTGGAGACCCAGTACTTC | CASSLISVRGILLETQYF
TRBD1 | TRBJ1-2 | many | TRBV6-6 | TGTGCCAGCAGTAAGCGGGACAGGGAACTCTATGGCTACACCTTC | CASSKRDRELYGYTF
TRBD1 | TRBJ2-3 | . | TRBV2 | TGTGCCAGCAGGAGGGACAGGACTACAGATACGCAGTATTTT | CASRRDRTTDTQYF
. | TRBJ2-7 | . | TRBV28 | TGTGCCAGCAGTCTCCGGGATACAGGGGCGGGGGGCAGCGAGCAGTACTTC | CASSLRDTGAGGSEQYF
. | TRBJ1-4 | once | TRBV10-3 | TGTGCCATCAGTGAGTCGGGAGCGGGAGAGGAGGAAAAACTGTTTTTT | CAISESGAGEEEKLFF
TRBD1 | TRBJ1-1 | . | TRBV4-3 | TGCGCCAGCAGCCACCTACAGGGGGGGAACACTGAAGCTTTCTTT | CASSHLQGGNTEAFF
. | TRBJ2-7 | . | TRBV30 | TGTGCCTGGAGCGAACAAAACGAGCAGTACTTC | CAWSEQNEQYF
. | TRBJ1-2 | once | TRBV6-5 | TGTGCCAGCAGTCGGGACTTTAACTATGGCTACACCTTC | CASSRDFNYGYTF
. | TRBJ1-5 | . | TRBV6-5 | TGTGCCGGATCCCCACGGGGGAATCAGCCCCAGCATTTT | CAGSPRGNQPQHF
. | TRBJ2-7 | . | TRBV30 | TGTGCCTGGGAGGACGGACTCTCCTACGAGCAGTACTTC | CAWEDGLSYEQYF
. | TRBJ2-1 | . | TRBV5-1 | TGCGCCAGCAGATCCGGGGGCCGGTCCAATGAGCAGTTCTTC | CASRSGGRSNEQFF
. | TRBJ2-1 | . | TRBV27 | TGTGCCAGCAGCAACTGGGCTGCATACAATGAGCAGTTCTTC | CASSNWAAYNEQFF
TRBD1 | TRBJ2-7 | . | TRBV28 | TGTGCCAGCAGTTTTGTGGGACAGTCCTACGAGCAGTACTTC | CASSFVGQSYEQYF
. | TRBJ2-2 | . | TRBV28 | TGTGCCAGCAGTGGTTCCCCCCGCGGGGAGCTGTTTTTT | CASSGSPRGELFF
. | TRBJ1-2 | . | TRBV6-5 | TGTGCCAGCAGTCCAGGGTTTCGGTATGGCTACACCTTC | CASSPGFRYGYTF
TRBD1 | TRBJ2-5 | . | TRBV7-2 | TGTGCCAGCAGCTCCTCCGGGACAGGGAAACAGACCCAGTACTTC | CASSSSGTGKQTQYF
TRBD1 | TRBJ1-1 | . | TRBV30 | TGTGCCTGGAGGGACGGACAGGGCTTTTATGAAGCTTTCTTT | CAWRDGQGFYEAFF